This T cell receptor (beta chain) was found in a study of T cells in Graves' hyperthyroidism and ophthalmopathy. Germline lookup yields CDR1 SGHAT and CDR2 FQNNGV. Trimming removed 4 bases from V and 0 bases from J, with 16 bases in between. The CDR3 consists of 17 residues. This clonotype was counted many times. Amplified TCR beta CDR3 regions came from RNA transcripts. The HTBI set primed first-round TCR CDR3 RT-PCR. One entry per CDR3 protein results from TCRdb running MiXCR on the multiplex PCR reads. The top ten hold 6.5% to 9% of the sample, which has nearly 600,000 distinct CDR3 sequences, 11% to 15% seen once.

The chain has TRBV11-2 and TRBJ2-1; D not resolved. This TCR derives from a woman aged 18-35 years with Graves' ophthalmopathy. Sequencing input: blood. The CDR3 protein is CASSSRVAYVSYNEQFF. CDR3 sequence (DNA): TGTGCCAGCAGCTCTAGGGTGGCCTACGTCTCCTACAATGAGCAGTTCTTC.